The present entry profiles one T cell receptor (beta chain) with its context. This CDR3 region has 13 residues. Trimming removed 2 bases at V and 11 bases at J, with 13 bases between. CDR1 is MNHNS, CDR2 SASEGT, per germline. This sample is drawn from a study of blood T cell repertoires in COVID-19. Original handling: How many nucleated cells were present was estimated from reference gene primer amplification. TCRdb's table, derived via immunoSEQ multiplex PCR, lists solely in-frame clones and lacks some. The V and J calls and the clone size are those of that table, but D and trimming were determined from the DNA. The table has around 480,000 clones, more than 70% seen once. The Seattle patients joined while their infection was active and were tracked longitudinally afterward.

This clonotype was obtained from a woman in her forties or fifties with COVID-19, enrolled during active disease. Sequencing input: peripheral blood. The chain combines TRBV6-1 with TRBJ2-1, with a tentative D call TRBD2 (6 bases). The CDR3 is CASSESGGPQQFF. The CDR3 region has the DNA TGTGCCAGCAGTGAAAGCGGAGGGCCTCAGCAGTTCTTC.